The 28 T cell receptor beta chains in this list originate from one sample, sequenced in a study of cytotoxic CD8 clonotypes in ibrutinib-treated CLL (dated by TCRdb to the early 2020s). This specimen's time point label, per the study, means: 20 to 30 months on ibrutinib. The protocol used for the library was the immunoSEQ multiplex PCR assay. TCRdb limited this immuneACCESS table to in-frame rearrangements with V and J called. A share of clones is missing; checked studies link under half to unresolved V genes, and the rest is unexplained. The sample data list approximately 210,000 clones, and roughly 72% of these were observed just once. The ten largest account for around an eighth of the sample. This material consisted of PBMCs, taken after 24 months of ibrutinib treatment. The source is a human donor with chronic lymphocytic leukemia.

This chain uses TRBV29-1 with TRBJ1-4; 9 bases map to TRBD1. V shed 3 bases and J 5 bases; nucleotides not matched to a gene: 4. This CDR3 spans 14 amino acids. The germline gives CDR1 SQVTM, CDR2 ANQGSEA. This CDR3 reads CSVDGGTGNEKLFF. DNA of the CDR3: TGCAGCGTTGACGGTGGGACAGGGAATGAAAAACTGTTTTTT.

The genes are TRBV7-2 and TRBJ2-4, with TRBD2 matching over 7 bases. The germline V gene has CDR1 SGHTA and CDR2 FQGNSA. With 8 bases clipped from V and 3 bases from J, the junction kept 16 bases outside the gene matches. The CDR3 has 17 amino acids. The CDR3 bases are TGTGCCAGCGAGACGGGACTACCACTTCGGGACAAAAACATTCAGTACTTC. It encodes CASETGLPLRDKNIQYF.

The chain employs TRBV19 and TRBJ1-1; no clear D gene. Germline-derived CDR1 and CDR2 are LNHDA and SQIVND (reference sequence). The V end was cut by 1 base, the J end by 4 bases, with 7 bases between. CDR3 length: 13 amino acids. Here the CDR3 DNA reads TGTGCCAGTAGTATAGGAAGGACCACTGAAGCTTTCTTT. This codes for CASSIGRTTEAFF.

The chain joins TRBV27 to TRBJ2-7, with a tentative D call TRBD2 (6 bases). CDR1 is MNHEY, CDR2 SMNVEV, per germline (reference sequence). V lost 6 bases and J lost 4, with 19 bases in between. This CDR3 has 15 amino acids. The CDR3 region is CASSTTWAGRYEQYF. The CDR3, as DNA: TGTGCCAGCAGCACCACTTGGGCAGGGAGGTACGAGCAGTACTTC.

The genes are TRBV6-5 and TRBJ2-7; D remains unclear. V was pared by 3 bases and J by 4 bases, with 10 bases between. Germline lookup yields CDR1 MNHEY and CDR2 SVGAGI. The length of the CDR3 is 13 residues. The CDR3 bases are TGTGCCAGCAGTTATGGCTCCTTTTACGAGCAGTACTTC. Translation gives CASSYGSFYEQYF.

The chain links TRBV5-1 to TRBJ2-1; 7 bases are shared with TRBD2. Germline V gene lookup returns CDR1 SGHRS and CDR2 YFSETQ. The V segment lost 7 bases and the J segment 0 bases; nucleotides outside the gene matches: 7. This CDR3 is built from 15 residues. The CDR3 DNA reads TGCGCCAGCGGGCTAGCGGACCCCTCCTACAATGAGCAGTTCTTC. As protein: CASGLADPSYNEQFF.

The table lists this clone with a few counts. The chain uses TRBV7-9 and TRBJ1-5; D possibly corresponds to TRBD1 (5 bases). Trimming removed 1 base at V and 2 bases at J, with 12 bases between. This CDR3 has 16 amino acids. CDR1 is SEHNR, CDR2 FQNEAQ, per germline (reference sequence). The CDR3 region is CASSLVEGMGNQPQHF. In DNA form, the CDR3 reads TGTGCCAGCAGCTTAGTCGAGGGGATGGGCAATCAGCCCCAGCATTTT.

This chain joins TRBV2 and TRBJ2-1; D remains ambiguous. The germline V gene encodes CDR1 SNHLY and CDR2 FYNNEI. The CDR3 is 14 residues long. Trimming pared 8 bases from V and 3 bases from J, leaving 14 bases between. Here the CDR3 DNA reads TGTGCCAGCCGGCCGGAGAGCAGCTACAATGAGCAGTTCTTC. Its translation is CASRPESSYNEQFF.

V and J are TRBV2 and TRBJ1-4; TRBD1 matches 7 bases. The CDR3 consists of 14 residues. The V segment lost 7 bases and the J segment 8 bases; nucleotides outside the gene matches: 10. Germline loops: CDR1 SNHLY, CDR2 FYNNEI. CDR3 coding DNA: TGTGCCAGCATGAGGGGGCAGAGAGGGGAAAAACTGTTTTTT. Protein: CASMRGQRGEKLFF. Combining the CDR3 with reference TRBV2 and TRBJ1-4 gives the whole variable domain EPEVTQTPSHQVTQMGQEVILRCVPISNHLYFYWYRQILGQKVEFLVSFYNNEISEKSEIFDDQFSVERPDGSNFTLKIRSTKLEDSAMYFCASMRGQRGEKLFFGSGTQLSVL.

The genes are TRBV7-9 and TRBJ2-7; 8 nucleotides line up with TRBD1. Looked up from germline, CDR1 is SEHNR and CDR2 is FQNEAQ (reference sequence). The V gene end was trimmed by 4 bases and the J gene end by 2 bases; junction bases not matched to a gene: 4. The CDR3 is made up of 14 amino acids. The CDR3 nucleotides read TGTGCCAGCAGCTCCAGACAGGGGACCTACGAGCAGTACTTC. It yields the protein CASSSRQGTYEQYF. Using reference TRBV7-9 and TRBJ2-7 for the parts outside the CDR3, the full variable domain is DTGVSQNPRHKITKRGQNVTFRCDPISEHNRLYWYRQTLGQGPEFLTYFQNEAQLEKSRLLSDRFSAERPKGSFSTLEIQRTEQGDSAMYLCASSSRQGTYEQYFGPGTRLTVT.

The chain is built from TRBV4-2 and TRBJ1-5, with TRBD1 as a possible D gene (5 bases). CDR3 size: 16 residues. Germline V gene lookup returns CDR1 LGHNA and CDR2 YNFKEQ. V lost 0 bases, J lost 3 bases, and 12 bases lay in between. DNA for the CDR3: TGTGCCAGCAGCCAAGACGTCAGGGTAAACAATCAGCCCCAGCATTTT. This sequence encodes CASSQDVRVNNQPQHF.

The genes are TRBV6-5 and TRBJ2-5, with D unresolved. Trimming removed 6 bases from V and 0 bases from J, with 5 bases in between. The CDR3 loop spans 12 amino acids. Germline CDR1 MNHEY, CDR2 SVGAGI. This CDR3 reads CASRPNQETQYF. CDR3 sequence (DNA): TGTGCCAGCAGGCCAAACCAAGAGACCCAGTACTTC.

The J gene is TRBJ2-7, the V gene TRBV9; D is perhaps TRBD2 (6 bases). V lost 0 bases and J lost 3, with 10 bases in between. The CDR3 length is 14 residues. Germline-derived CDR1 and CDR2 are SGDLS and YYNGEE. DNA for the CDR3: TGTGCCAGCAGCGTAGGATTCGGGGGCTACGAGCAGTACTTC. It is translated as CASSVGFGGYEQYF.

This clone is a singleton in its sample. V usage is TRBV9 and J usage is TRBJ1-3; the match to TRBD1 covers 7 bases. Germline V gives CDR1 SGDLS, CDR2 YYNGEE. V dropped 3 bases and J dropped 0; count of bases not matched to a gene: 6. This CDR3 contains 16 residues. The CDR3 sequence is CASSARQGRSGNTIYF. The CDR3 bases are TGTGCCAGCAGCGCCCGACAGGGACGCTCTGGAAACACCATATATTTT.

DNA of the CDR3: TGTGCCAGCACCGTACCGGACCACACCGGGGAGCTGTTTTTT. This gives the protein CASTVPDHTGELFF. The chain recombines TRBV7-2 with TRBJ2-2; D remains ambiguous. V lost 7 bases and J lost 3, with 12 bases in between. The CDR3 spans 14 residues. Germline V gene data show CDR1 as SGHTA and CDR2 as FQGNSA. The full variable domain, in which reference TRBV7-2 and TRBJ2-2 provide the parts outside the CDR3, is GAGVSQSPSNKVTEKGKDVELRCDPISGHTALYWYRQSLGQGLEFLIYFQGNSAPDKSGLPSDRFSAERTGGSVSTLTIQRTQQEDSAVYLCASTVPDHTGELFFGEGSRLTVL.

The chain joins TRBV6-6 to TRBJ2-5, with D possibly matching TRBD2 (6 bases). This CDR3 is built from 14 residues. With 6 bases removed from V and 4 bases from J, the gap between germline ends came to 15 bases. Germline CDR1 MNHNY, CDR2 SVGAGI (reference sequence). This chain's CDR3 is CASSKGAGRETQYF. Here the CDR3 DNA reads TGTGCCAGCAGCAAAGGGGCGGGAAGAGAGACCCAGTACTTC.

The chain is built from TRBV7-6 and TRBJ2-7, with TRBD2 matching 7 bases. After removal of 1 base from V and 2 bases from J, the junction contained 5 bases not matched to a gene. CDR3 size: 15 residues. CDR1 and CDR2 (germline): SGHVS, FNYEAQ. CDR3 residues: CASSLGGSAPYEQYF. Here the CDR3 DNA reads TGTGCCAGCAGCTTAGGCGGGAGCGCTCCCTACGAGCAGTACTTC.

CDR3 sequence: CVGHGNEQFF. The DNA for the CDR3 is TGTGTAGGTCATGGTAATGAGCAGTTCTTC. V and J are TRBV28 and TRBJ2-1; D is undetermined. The germline V gene has CDR1 MDHEN and CDR2 SYDVKM. The CDR3 is made up of 10 amino acids.

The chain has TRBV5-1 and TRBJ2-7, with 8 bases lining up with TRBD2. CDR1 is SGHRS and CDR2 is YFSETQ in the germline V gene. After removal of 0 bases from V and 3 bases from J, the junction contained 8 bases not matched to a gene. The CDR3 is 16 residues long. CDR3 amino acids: CASSLGLREGSYEQYF. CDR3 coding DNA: TGCGCCAGCAGCTTGGGGCTTCGGGAGGGCAGCTACGAGCAGTACTTC. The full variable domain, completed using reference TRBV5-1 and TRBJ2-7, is KAGVTQTPRYLIKTRGQQVTLSCSPISGHRSVSWYQQTPGQGLQFLFEYFSETQRNKGNFPGRFSGRQFSNSRSEMNVSTLELGDSALYLCASSLGLREGSYEQYFGPGTRLTVT.

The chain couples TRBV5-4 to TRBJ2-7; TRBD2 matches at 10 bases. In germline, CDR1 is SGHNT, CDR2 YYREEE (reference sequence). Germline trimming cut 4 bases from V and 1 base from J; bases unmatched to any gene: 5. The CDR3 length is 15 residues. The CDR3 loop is CASSGSGRSSYEQYF. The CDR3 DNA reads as TGTGCCAGCAGCGGTAGCGGGAGGTCGTCCTACGAGCAGTACTTC.

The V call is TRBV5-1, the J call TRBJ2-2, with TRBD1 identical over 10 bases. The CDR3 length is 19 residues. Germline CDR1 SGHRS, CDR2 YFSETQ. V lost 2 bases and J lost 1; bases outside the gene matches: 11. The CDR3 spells CASSFLGVWDRGNTGELFF. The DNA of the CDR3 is TGCGCCAGCAGCTTTTTGGGTGTGTGGGACAGGGGGAACACCGGGGAGCTGTTTTTT.

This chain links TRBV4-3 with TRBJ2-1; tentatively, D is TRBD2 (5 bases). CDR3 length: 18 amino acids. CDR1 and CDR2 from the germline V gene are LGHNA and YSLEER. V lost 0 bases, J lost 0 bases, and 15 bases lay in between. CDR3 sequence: CASSQDFYSGNSYNEQFF. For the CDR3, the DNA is TGCGCCAGCAGCCAAGACTTTTATTCGGGGAACTCCTACAATGAGCAGTTCTTC.

In DNA form, the CDR3 reads TGTGCCAGCAAACCTGGGGGAAACACTGAAGCTTTCTTT. As protein: CASKPGGNTEAFF. The rearrangement uses TRBV25-1 and TRBJ1-1; maybe TRBD1 (5 bases). V lost 7 bases and J 2 bases, leaving 11 bases between the germline ends. From germline, CDR1 is MGHDK and CDR2 SYGVNS. CDR3 length equals 13 residues.

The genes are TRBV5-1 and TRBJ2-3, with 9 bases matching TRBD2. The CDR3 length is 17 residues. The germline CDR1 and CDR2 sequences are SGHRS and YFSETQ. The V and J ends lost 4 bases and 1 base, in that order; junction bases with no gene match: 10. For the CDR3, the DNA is TGCGCCAGCAGCCCCGGAAAGACTAGCGGAGGCACAGATACGCAGTATTTT. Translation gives CASSPGKTSGGTDTQYF.

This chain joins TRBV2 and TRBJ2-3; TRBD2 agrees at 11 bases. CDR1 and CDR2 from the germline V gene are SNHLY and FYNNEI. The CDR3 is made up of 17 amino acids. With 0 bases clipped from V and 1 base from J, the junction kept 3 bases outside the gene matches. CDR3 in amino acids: CASSEARGLAGTDTQYF. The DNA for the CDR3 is TGTGCCAGCAGTGAAGCGCGGGGACTAGCGGGCACAGATACGCAGTATTTT.

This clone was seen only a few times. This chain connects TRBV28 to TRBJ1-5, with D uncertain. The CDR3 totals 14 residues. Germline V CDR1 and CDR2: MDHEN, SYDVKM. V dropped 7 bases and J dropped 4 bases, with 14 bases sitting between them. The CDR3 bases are TGTGCCAGCAACCCTGGGTACGGGAATCAGCCCCAGCATTTT. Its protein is CASNPGYGNQPQHF.

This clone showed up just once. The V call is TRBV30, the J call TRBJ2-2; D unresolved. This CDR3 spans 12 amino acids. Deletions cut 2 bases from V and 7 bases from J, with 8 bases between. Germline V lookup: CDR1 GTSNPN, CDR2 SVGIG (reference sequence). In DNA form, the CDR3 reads TGTGCCTGGAGTCCCACGGACGGGGAGCTGTTTTTT. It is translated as CAWSPTDGELFF.

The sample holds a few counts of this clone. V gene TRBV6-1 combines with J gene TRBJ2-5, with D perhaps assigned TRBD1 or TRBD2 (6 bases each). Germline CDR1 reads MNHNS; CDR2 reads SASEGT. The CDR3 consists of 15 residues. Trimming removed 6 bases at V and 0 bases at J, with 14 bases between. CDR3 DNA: TGTGCCAGCAGCAAGGGGGGAGCAGACCAAGAGACCCAGTACTTC. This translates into CASSKGGADQETQYF.